Presented here are 32 T cell receptor beta chains from one specimen sequenced in a study of T cell repertoires in cytomegalovirus infection. From the reads, TCRdb called clonotypes with MiXCR, one entry per CDR3 protein. There are fewer than 1,000,000 distinct CDR3 sequences in the sample; approximately 33% occur only once, and roughly an eighth lies in the top ten. What these receptors recognize is not known. The sequences come from cultured CD8+ T cells from PBMCs, collected from culture after CMV antigen stimulation. The receptors were gathered from a human donor in good health (CMV status not recorded). Some clones in this sample may be carry-over from other donors' samples.

In this sample, this clonotype turned up a few times. The chain carries TRBV6-5 and TRBJ1-2; 7 positions agree with TRBD1. The CDR3 covers 15 residues. V lost 5 bases, J lost 8 bases, and 14 bases stayed unmatched. Germline assignment: CDR1 MNHEY and CDR2 SVGAGI. The CDR3 coding sequence is TGTGCCAGCAGTGTCTCCAGGGGGAGGAATTGGGGCTACACCTTC. Protein product: CASSVSRGRNWGYTF.

This chain uses TRBV6-5 with TRBJ1-5; 10 nucleotides match TRBD1. In germline, CDR1 is MNHEY, CDR2 SVGAGI. The CDR3 extends over 15 amino acids. V gave up 6 bases and J gave up 6 bases; unmatched junction bases: 8. CDR3 nucleotides: TGTGCCAGCAGCTCCGGGACAGGGGTTTTTCAGCCCCAGCATTTT. Encoded protein: CASSSGTGVFQPQHF.

A word on this clonotype: This could be a read error, since a much larger clone is one nucleotide away. The rearrangement uses TRBV7-8 and TRBJ1-2; the D gene is possibly TRBD1 (5 bases). The length of the CDR3 is 15 residues. Germline V gives CDR1 SGHVS, CDR2 FQNEAQ. The DNA for the CDR3 is TGTACCAGCAGCGAGAGACAGATAATTAACTATGGCTACACCTTC. Translation gives CTSSERQIINYGYTF.

In its sample, this clonotype was seen a few times. This chain connects TRBV29-1 to TRBJ1-2; TRBD1 matches at 9 bases. J lost 4 bases, V lost 6 bases, and 9 bases had no gene match. This CDR3 has 14 residues. Germline V gene sequence: CDR1 SQVTM, CDR2 ANQGSEA. This chain's CDR3 is CSVRTGDSVYGYTF. The CDR3 DNA follows: TGCAGCGTGCGGACAGGGGATTCGGTCTATGGCTACACCTTC.

The chain has TRBV6-6 and TRBJ2-2, with 8 bases identical to TRBD1. Germline loops: CDR1 MNHNY, CDR2 SVGAGI (reference sequence). The V segment lost 5 bases and the J segment 3 bases; nucleotides outside the gene matches: 14. The CDR3 runs 18 residues. The CDR3 DNA follows: TGTGCCAGCAGTCCTAGGACAGGGCGAGTTGGTGACACCGGGGAGCTGTTTTTT. Protein sequence: CASSPRTGRVGDTGELFF.

V is TRBV7-6 and J is TRBJ1-3, with 8 bases fitting TRBD1. Germline CDR1 and CDR2: SGHVS and FNYEAQ. The length of the CDR3 is 12 residues. V gave up 4 bases and J gave up 13 bases; unmatched junction bases: 6. The CDR3 nucleotides are TGTGCCAGCAGCTGGGACAGGTTCCGGATATATTTT. It encodes CASSWDRFRIYF.

This clonotype showed up just a few times. The chain carries TRBV11-2 and TRBJ2-7, with D possibly TRBD1 on 6 matching bases. Trimming shortened V by 6 bases and J by 3 bases, and 9 bases separated the two germline ends. Germline V gives CDR1 SGHAT, CDR2 FQNNGV. The CDR3 is 12 amino acids. The CDR3 bases are TGTGCCAGCAGTTGGGACAACTACGAGCAGTACTTC. Translated, it gives CASSWDNYEQYF. The entire variable domain, with the rest obtained from reference TRBV11-2 and TRBJ2-7, is as follows: EAGVAQSPRYKIIEKRQSVAFWCNPISGHATLYWYQQILGQGPKLLIQFQNNGVVDDSQLPKDRFSAERLKGVDSTLKIQPAKLEDSAVYLCASSWDNYEQYFGPGTRLTVT.

About this clonotype itself: One end of the junction does not line up with germline, which may come from a read error. The rearrangement uses TRBV5-1 and TRBJ2-7; 11 bases agree with TRBD2. Germline CDR1 SGHRS, CDR2 YFSETQ. This CDR3 spans 18 amino acids. In DNA form, the CDR3 reads TGCGCCAACAGCCCAATCTGGGGACTAGCGGAGTTCTCCTACGAGCAGTACTTC. Translation gives CANSPIWGLAEFSYEQYF.

V gene TRBV6-1 combines with J gene TRBJ1-2; tentative D call: TRBD1 (6 bases). The CDR3 length is 16 residues. CDR1 and CDR2 from the germline V gene are MNHNS and SASEGT. With 8 bases removed from V and 5 bases from J, the gap between germline ends came to 24 bases. This CDR3 is CASSSRLDRDFYGYTF. The CDR3 nucleotides are TGTGCCAGCTCCTCCCGTCTGGACAGAGATTTTTATGGCTACACCTTC.

This clonotype was observed a handful of times. The chain recombines TRBV6-6 with TRBJ1-3; a weak D match, TRBD1 (5 bases). The germline V gene has CDR1 MNHNY and CDR2 SVGAGI (reference sequence). The length of the CDR3 is 16 residues. Trimming pared 4 bases from V and 0 bases from J, leaving 13 bases between. CDR3 residues: CASSSGRPISGNTIYF. The DNA of the CDR3 is TGTGCCAGCAGTTCGGGACGGCCGATCTCTGGAAACACCATATATTTT.

This clonotype was seen at least ten times. CDR3 DNA sequence: TGTGCCAGCAGCTATCAGGGGGAATCTGGAAACACCATATATTTT. It translates to CASSYQGESGNTIYF. This chain uses TRBV7-8 with TRBJ1-3, with 7 bases matching TRBD1. The CDR3 is 15 residues long. CDR1 is SGHVS, CDR2 FQNEAQ, per germline. V lost 4 bases, J lost 1 base, and 4 bases stayed unmatched.

This clonotype was detected ten times or more. This rearrangement joins TRBV7-8 to TRBJ2-1, with D maybe TRBD1 (5 bases). The V end was cut by 4 bases, the J end by 6 bases, with 13 bases between. The CDR3 runs 14 residues. The V gene's germline CDR1 is SGHVS and CDR2 FQNEAQ. The CDR3 here is CASSSRVHGNEQFF. In nucleotides, the CDR3 is TGTGCCAGCAGCTCCAGGGTTCATGGCAATGAGCAGTTCTTC.

The V and J genes are TRBV20-1 and TRBJ2-7; 11 bases align to TRBD1. CDR1 is DFQATT, CDR2 SNEGSKA, per germline (reference sequence). There are 13 residues in the CDR3. The ends lost 6 bases at V and 5 bases at J; junction bases unmatched: 6. The CDR3 region is CSAAGTGGNEQYF. CDR3 coding DNA: TGCAGTGCGGCCGGGACAGGGGGTAACGAGCAGTACTTC.

The CDR3 sequence: CASSLARGGGNTIYF. The CDR3, as DNA: TGTGCCAGCAGCTTAGCGCGGGGGGGTGGAAACACCATATATTTT. This sequence joins TRBV7-8 and TRBJ1-3, with a possible D match to TRBD1 (5 bases). The germline CDR1 and CDR2 sequences are SGHVS and FQNEAQ. Trimming cost V 0 bases and J 3 bases, with 9 bases left between them. The CDR3 spans 15 residues.

The chain has TRBV12-3 or TRBV12-4 and TRBJ2-7, with 9 bases fitting TRBD1. This CDR3 has 15 residues. Trimming removed 4 bases from V and 6 bases from J; junction bases left unmatched: 10. The CDR3 DNA reads TGTGCCAGCAGTTCCCCCGGGACAGGGAACTCCGAGCAGTACTTC. Its protein is CASSSPGTGNSEQYF.

Details on this clonotype: Just one base apart from a much larger clone, this may be a read error. The CDR3 loop is CVSSDLTGIGTNEKLFF. The CDR3 nucleotides are TGTGTCAGCAGCGACCTGACAGGGATTGGAACTAATGAAAAACTGTTTTTT. This chain uses TRBV7-2 with TRBJ1-4, with 7 bases fitting TRBD1. This CDR3 has 17 amino acids. Germline V gene data show CDR1 as SGHTA and CDR2 as FQGNSA.

This clonotype was observed a handful of times. The chain couples TRBV12-3 or TRBV12-4 to TRBJ2-3; TRBD2 might be the D (6 bases). The CDR3 loop spans 14 amino acids. V lost 9 bases, J lost 2 bases, and 15 bases lay in between. The CDR3 bases are TGTGCCAGTACCTCCGCGGGGATCACAGATACGCAGTATTTT. It translates to CASTSAGITDTQYF.

This clonotype has more than one count but fewer than ten. The J gene is TRBJ2-3, the V gene TRBV12-3 or TRBV12-4, with D perhaps assigned TRBD1 or TRBD2 (5 bases each). V was clipped by 5 bases and J by 5 bases, with 14 bases between them. The length of the CDR3 is 14 residues. This CDR3 reads CASSTYGAIDTQYF. In DNA form, the CDR3 reads TGTGCCAGCAGTACATACGGGGCAATAGATACGCAGTATTTT.

The genes are TRBV7-8 and TRBJ1-1; weak D call: TRBD1 (6 bases). Germline V gene sequence: CDR1 SGHVS, CDR2 FQNEAQ. This CDR3 comprises 18 residues. The V gene lost 5 bases and the J gene lost 4 bases, with 26 bases spanning the gap. CDR3 in DNA: TGTGCCAGCAGCGCAGATAGGGGGAAGGCCCGTAGAGGCACTGAAGCTTTCTTT. Its translation: CASSADRGKARRGTEAFF.

V and J are TRBV29-1 and TRBJ2-5; unclear D gene. The V gene lost 6 bases and the J gene lost 3 bases, with 17 bases spanning the gap. Germline CDR1 and CDR2: SQVTM and ANQGSEA. The CDR3 is made up of 14 amino acids. The CDR3 spells CSVATGGRKETQYF. The DNA for the CDR3 is TGCAGCGTAGCCACCGGCGGAAGAAAAGAGACCCAGTACTTC.

The gene calls are TRBV6-5 and TRBJ2-3; TRBD2 agrees at 7 bases. This CDR3 region has 13 residues. The trim removed 0 bases at V and 8 bases at J, leaving 2 bases unmatched. Per the germline V gene, CDR1 is MNHEY and CDR2 is SVGAGI. CDR3 DNA sequence: TGTGCCAGCAGTTACTCCGGGGAGGGTACGCAGTATTTT. This codes for CASSYSGEGTQYF.

This clonotype turned up a few times. The CDR3 DNA reads TGTGCCAGCAGCCCAGGACAGGGGAGAAGCACAGATACGCAGTATTTT. It encodes CASSPGQGRSTDTQYF. The chain recombines TRBV7-9 with TRBJ2-3; 9 positions match TRBD1. This CDR3 spans 16 amino acids. V was pared by 5 bases and J by 0 bases, with 6 bases of the junction left unmatched. Germline V lookup: CDR1 SEHNR, CDR2 FQNEAQ (reference sequence). The full variable domain, rest sourced from reference TRBV7-9 and TRBJ2-3, is DTGVSQNPRHKITKRGQNVTFRCDPISEHNRLYWYRQTLGQGPEFLTYFQNEAQLEKSRLLSDRFSAERPKGSFSTLEIQRTEQGDSAMYLCASSPGQGRSTDTQYFGPGTRLTVL.

The table lists this clonotype with a few counts. The V call is TRBV29-1, the J call TRBJ2-1; D not certain. The germline V gene has CDR1 SQVTM and CDR2 ANQGSEA. V was cut by 0 bases and J by 5 bases, with 17 bases left in between. There are 16 residues in the CDR3. The CDR3 DNA reads TGCAGCGTTGAAGATCCGAAGACTGGCCAAGACAATGAGCAGTTCTTC. Its translation is CSVEDPKTGQDNEQFF.

The J gene is TRBJ1-5, the V gene TRBV27; a possible D gene is TRBD1 (5 bases). Germline CDR1 reads MNHEY; CDR2 reads SMNVEV (reference sequence). The CDR3 loop spans 15 amino acids. Trimming pared 3 bases from V and 1 base from J, leaving 10 bases between. The CDR3 DNA is TGTGCCAGCAGTTTCTCCCAGGGAAGCAATCAGCCCCAGCATTTT. Translated: CASSFSQGSNQPQHF.

The chain combines TRBV12-3 or TRBV12-4 with TRBJ2-5; D may be TRBD1 or TRBD2 (6 bases each). The CDR3 is 12 amino acids. V lost 7 bases and J lost 4, with 10 bases in between. Here the CDR3 DNA reads TGTGCCAGCAACGGGGGCCTAGAGACCCAGTACTTC. Amino acid sequence: CASNGGLETQYF.

This rearrangement joins TRBV25-1 to TRBJ1-4; maybe TRBD1 (5 bases). CDR1 is MGHDK, CDR2 SYGVNS, per germline. V lost 10 bases to trimming and J lost 4 bases, with 13 bases between them. CDR3 length equals 13 residues. The CDR3 protein is CATAQGFNEKLFF. The CDR3 DNA reads as TGTGCCACCGCGCAGGGCTTTAATGAAAAACTGTTTTTT.

This clonotype appeared a few times. The J gene is TRBJ1-1, the V gene TRBV4-1; D gene unclear. The CDR3 is 15 amino acids. Between the trimmed V and J ends, which lost 7 bases and 1 base, there was a span of 16 bases. The germline gives CDR1 MGHRA, CDR2 YSYEKL. The CDR3 sequence is CASTLEGIGNTEAFF. The DNA for the CDR3 is TGCGCCAGCACCCTAGAGGGTATCGGGAACACTGAAGCTTTCTTT.

This clonotype was recorded a few times. V and J are TRBV6-2 or TRBV6-3 and TRBJ2-7; D is uncertain. The CDR3 runs 14 residues. The V gene's germline CDR1 is MNHEY and CDR2 SVGEGT. Trimming cost V 2 bases and J 0 bases, with 8 bases left between them. The chain's CDR3 is CASSYSGPSYEQYV. The CDR3 coding sequence is TGTGCCAGCAGTTACAGTGGGCCCTCCTACGAGCAGTACGTC.

The V and J genes are TRBV7-3 and TRBJ2-1; D possibly corresponds to TRBD1 (6 bases). V was trimmed by 3 bases and J by 3 bases, leaving 18 bases between them. CDR3 length: 17 amino acids. CDR1 SGHTA and CDR2 FQGTGA come from the germline V gene. Here the CDR3 reads CASSFLPKTGLYNEQFF. CDR3 bases: TGTGCCAGCAGCTTTCTTCCTAAAACAGGGCTCTACAATGAGCAGTTCTTC.

The sample holds a few counts of this clonotype. The chain recombines TRBV27 with TRBJ2-3; TRBD1 matches at 9 bases. The trim removed 2 bases at V and 6 bases at J, leaving 6 bases unmatched. Germline V lookup: CDR1 MNHEY, CDR2 SMNVEV (reference sequence). The CDR3 consists of 15 residues. For the CDR3, the DNA is TGTGCCAGCAGTTTAGGGACAGGGCTTACGGATACGCAGTATTTT. Protein product: CASSLGTGLTDTQYF.

The CDR3 reads CASSPLQGYNEQFF. The CDR3 DNA follows: TGTGCCAGCAGCCCCTTACAGGGCTACAATGAGCAGTTCTTC. The chain employs TRBV6-5 and TRBJ2-1, with D perhaps TRBD1 (6 bases). The ends were cut back, 6 bases at V and 3 bases at J, with 12 bases in the middle. Per germline, CDR1 MNHEY and CDR2 SVGAGI. The CDR3 has 14 amino acids.

This sequence joins TRBV29-1 and TRBJ1-2; D is uncertain. Per the germline V gene, CDR1 is SQVTM and CDR2 is ANQGSEA. The CDR3 is 12 residues long. Trimming stripped 1 base from V and 4 bases from J, with 7 bases between. The CDR3: CSVEVSSYGYTF. The CDR3 coding sequence is TGCAGCGTTGAAGTCAGCTCCTATGGCTACACCTTC.